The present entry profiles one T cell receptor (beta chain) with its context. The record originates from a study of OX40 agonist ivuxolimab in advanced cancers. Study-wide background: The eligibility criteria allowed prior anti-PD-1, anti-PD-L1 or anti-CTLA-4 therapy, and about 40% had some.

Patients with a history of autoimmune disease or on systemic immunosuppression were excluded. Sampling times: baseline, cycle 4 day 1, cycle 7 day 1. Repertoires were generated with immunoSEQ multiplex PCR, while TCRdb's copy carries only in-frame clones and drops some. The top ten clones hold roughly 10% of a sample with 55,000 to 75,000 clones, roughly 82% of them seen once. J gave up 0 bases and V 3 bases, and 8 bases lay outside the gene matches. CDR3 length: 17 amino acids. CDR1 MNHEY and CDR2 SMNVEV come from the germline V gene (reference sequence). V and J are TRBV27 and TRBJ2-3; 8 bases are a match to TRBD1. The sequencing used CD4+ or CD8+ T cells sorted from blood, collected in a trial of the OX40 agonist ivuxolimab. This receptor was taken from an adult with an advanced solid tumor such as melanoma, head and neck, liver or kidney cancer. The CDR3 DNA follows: TGTGCCAGCAGTTTGACCCTGGACAGGGCCAGCACAGATACGCAGTATTTT. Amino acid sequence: CASSLTLDRASTDTQYF.